The 2 T cell receptor beta chains presented below share a single source sample, sequenced in a study of tumor-infiltrating lymphocytes in localized non-small cell lung cancer. This table comes from immunoSEQ multiplex PCR, and its TCRdb copy is limited to in-frame clones, with some not included. Of just over 14,000 clones in the sample, roughly 79% were seen once. Sequences were obtained from lung tumor tissue. The source of these receptors is a human donor with non-small cell lung cancer.

The V and J genes are TRBV15 and TRBJ2-3; D remains unclear. The CDR3 runs to 14 residues. Germline CDR1 LNHNV, CDR2 YYDKDF (reference sequence). V shed 0 bases and J shed 5 bases, with 9 bases lying between them. The CDR3 reads CATSRETLGDTQYF. CDR3 coding DNA: TGTGCCACCAGCAGAGAGACTTTAGGAGATACGCAGTATTTT.

The CDR3 DNA follows: TGTGCCAGCAGTGAATTACAAGGCCGGGGTCGTGGCTACACCTTC. This sequence encodes CASSELQGRGRGYTF. The chain recombines TRBV6-1 with TRBJ1-2; D is ambiguous. Germline V lookup: CDR1 MNHNS, CDR2 SASEGT. V lost 2 bases and J 7 bases, leaving 17 bases between the germline ends. The CDR3 runs 15 residues.